Each of the 17 T cell receptor beta chains below was sequenced from the same sample in a study of blood T cell repertoires in COVID-19. Here immunoSEQ multiplex PCR was the method, and the copy in TCRdb shows in-frame clones only, minus some. The sample includes fewer than 200,000 clones, about 93% of them seen just once. The sample comprised peripheral blood. The receptors were sampled from a woman aged 50 to 60 with acute or convalescent COVID-19.

The chain carries TRBV19 and TRBJ2-3, with a possible D match to TRBD2 (6 bases). The V and J ends lost 8 bases and 6 bases respectively, with 9 bases between them. The CDR3 extends over 11 amino acids. CDR1 and CDR2 (germline): LNHDA, SQIVND (reference sequence). In DNA, the CDR3 is TGTGCCAGTGGGGCGGGGGATACGCAGTATTTT. This codes for CASGAGDTQYF.

This clone was detected only once. This chain uses TRBV7-8 with TRBJ1-1; possible D gene TRBD1, 5 bases. The germline V gene encodes CDR1 SGHVS and CDR2 FQNEAQ. The V end was cut by 4 bases, the J end by 0 bases, with 21 bases between. CDR3 length equals 18 residues. The CDR3 reads CASSSQGRRGGVNTEAFF. CDR3 DNA sequence: TGTGCCAGCAGCTCTCAGGGACGCCGGGGAGGGGTGAACACTGAAGCTTTCTTT.

The rearrangement links TRBV15 to TRBJ2-7; a possible D gene is TRBD1 (6 bases). This CDR3 has 16 residues. Trimming removed 5 bases at V and 4 bases at J, with 21 bases between. Per the germline V gene, CDR1 is LNHNV and CDR2 is YYDKDF (reference sequence). The CDR3 loop is CATSPEGVDSYYEQYF. CDR3 sequence (DNA): TGTGCCACCAGCCCCGAAGGGGTGGACAGTTATTACGAGCAGTACTTC.

This chain's CDR3 is CASSDKLRGYEQYF. CDR3 in DNA: TGTGCCAGCAGCGATAAACTAAGGGGGTACGAGCAGTACTTC. The chain employs TRBV7-2 and TRBJ2-7; possible D gene TRBD1, 6 bases. The germline gives CDR1 SGHTA, CDR2 FQGNSA. V lost 5 bases and J 4 bases, leaving 15 bases between the germline ends. The CDR3 extends over 14 amino acids.

J is TRBJ1-6 and V is TRBV2; D might be TRBD1 (6 bases). Germline V gene lookup returns CDR1 SNHLY and CDR2 FYNNEI. This CDR3 is built from 16 residues. Trimming cost V 7 bases and J 5 bases, with 18 bases left between them. This CDR3 reads CASTQQGSQHNSPLHF. Here the CDR3 DNA reads TGTGCCAGCACCCAACAGGGATCCCAGCATAATTCACCCCTCCACTTT.

The rearrangement uses TRBV21-1 and TRBJ2-5; TRBD1 is the table's D call and was not checked against the DNA. TRBV21-1 is a pseudogene. The CDR3 spans 15 residues. CDR3 residues: CASSKAQGARETQYF. DNA for the CDR3: TGTGCCAGCAGCAAAGCCCAGGGGGCGCGGGAGACCCAGTACTTC.

This chain links TRBV28 with TRBJ2-7; tentative D call: TRBD2 (6 bases). The CDR3 sequence is 15 residues long. V was shortened by 6 bases and J by 0 bases, with 15 bases between the two germline ends. Germline V CDR1 and CDR2: MDHEN, SYDVKM. The CDR3: CASRPGTYSSYEQYF. CDR3 nucleotide sequence: TGTGCCAGCAGACCCGGGACTTACAGCTCCTACGAGCAGTACTTC.

V gene TRBV30 combines with J gene TRBJ2-1; 8 bases match TRBD1. Trimming took 0 bases from V and 3 from J; bases not matched to a gene: 1. This CDR3 has 14 amino acids. Germline CDR1 is GTSNPN and CDR2 is SVGIG (reference sequence). The CDR3 coding sequence is TGTGCCTGGAGTGTTGGACAGGGCTACAATGAGCAGTTCTTC. Protein product: CAWSVGQGYNEQFF.

This clone was recorded at least ten times. The chain recombines TRBV24-1 with TRBJ2-1; D is undetermined. The CDR3 contains 14 residues. CDR1 is KGHDR and CDR2 is SFDVKD in the germline V gene. With 4 bases removed from V and 7 bases from J, the gap between germline ends came to 13 bases. The DNA of the CDR3 is TGTGCCACCAGTGACTTTCCGAGAGTAAATGAGCAGTTCTTC. Translation: CATSDFPRVNEQFF.

In this sample, this clone turned up once. This chain links TRBV30 with TRBJ1-1; D unresolved. V dropped 4 bases and J dropped 0 bases, with 9 bases sitting between them. The CDR3 has 13 amino acids. Per germline, CDR1 GTSNPN and CDR2 SVGIG (reference sequence). The CDR3 protein is CAWTGNMNTEAFF. Written as DNA, the CDR3 is TGTGCCTGGACAGGCAATATGAACACTGAAGCTTTCTTT.

The V call is TRBV5-1, the J call TRBJ1-2; no clear D. V gave up 6 bases and J gave up 2 bases, with 11 bases separating them. Germline CDR1 and CDR2: SGHRS and YFSETQ. The CDR3 is 13 residues long. CDR3 nucleotides: TGCGCCAGCACCAGTCAGTCGAACTATGGCTACACCTTC. This translates into CASTSQSNYGYTF.

V usage is TRBV5-1 and J usage is TRBJ2-3; D perhaps matches TRBD1 (5 bases). Germline loops: CDR1 SGHRS, CDR2 YFSETQ. V was trimmed by 5 bases and J by 4 bases, leaving 17 bases between them. CDR3 length: 15 residues. CDR3 sequence reads: CASRQHRTIPDTQYF. The CDR3 nucleotides read TGCGCCAGCAGACAACACCGGACAATCCCAGATACGCAGTATTTT.

The chain recombines TRBV5-4 with TRBJ2-6; D may be TRBD1 (5 bases). Germline V gives CDR1 SGHNT, CDR2 YYREEE (reference sequence). The V and J ends lost 0 bases and 2 bases respectively, with 6 bases between them. The CDR3 extends over 15 amino acids. CDR3 loop: CASSLEGTGANVLTF. CDR3 bases: TGTGCCAGCAGCTTGGAGGGGACTGGGGCCAACGTCCTGACTTTC.

In DNA, the CDR3 is TGTGCCAGCAGCCGAGGGGGCCTGGGGAATTCACCCCTCCACTTT. Translation: CASSRGGLGNSPLHF. This chain uses TRBV11-2 with TRBJ1-6, with 7 bases identical to TRBD1. V was pared by 5 bases and J by 7 bases, with 8 bases of the junction left unmatched. Per the germline V gene, CDR1 is SGHAT and CDR2 is FQNNGV. The CDR3 totals 15 residues.

This clone was seen once. The chain couples TRBV6-2 or TRBV6-3 to TRBJ2-5; maybe TRBD2 (5 bases). The CDR3 covers 14 residues. Trimming removed 5 bases from V and 0 bases from J, with 10 bases in between. Germline assignment: CDR1 MNHEY and CDR2 SVGEGT. In DNA, the CDR3 is TGTGCCAGCAGTAAGGCGGGTTACCAAGAGACCCAGTACTTC. Its protein is CASSKAGYQETQYF.

The rearrangement joins TRBV20-1 to TRBJ1-2; tentative D call: TRBD1 (6 bases). The length of the CDR3 is 16 residues. V was trimmed by 3 bases and J by 9 bases, leaving 26 bases between them. Germline V gives CDR1 DFQATT, CDR2 SNEGSKA (reference sequence). In DNA, the CDR3 is TGCAGTGCTAGTCCCTTTTATACCGGGACAAACGATCGCTACACCTTC. Translation: CSASPFYTGTNDRYTF.

This clone was detected a few times. This rearrangement joins TRBV7-9 to TRBJ2-2; D gene ambiguous. Deletions cut 2 bases from V and 7 bases from J, with 8 bases between. CDR1 is SEHNR, CDR2 FQNEAQ, per germline (reference sequence). The CDR3 loop spans 13 amino acids. The CDR3, as DNA: TGTGCCAGCAGCTTATTGGTCAGCGGGGAGCTGTTTTTT. Its translation: CASSLLVSGELFF.